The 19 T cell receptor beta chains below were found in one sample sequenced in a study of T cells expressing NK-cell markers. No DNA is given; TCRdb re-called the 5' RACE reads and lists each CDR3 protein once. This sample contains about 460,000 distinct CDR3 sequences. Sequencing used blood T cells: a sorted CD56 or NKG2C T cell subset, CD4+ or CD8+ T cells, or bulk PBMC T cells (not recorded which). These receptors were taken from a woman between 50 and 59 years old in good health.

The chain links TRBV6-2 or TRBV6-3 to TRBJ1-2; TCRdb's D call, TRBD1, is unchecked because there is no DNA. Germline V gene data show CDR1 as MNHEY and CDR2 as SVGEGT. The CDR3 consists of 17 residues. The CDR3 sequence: CASSPHATGGLFYGYTF.

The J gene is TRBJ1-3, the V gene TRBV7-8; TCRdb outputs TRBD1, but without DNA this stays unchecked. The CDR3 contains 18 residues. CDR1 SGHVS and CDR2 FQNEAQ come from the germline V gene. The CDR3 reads CASSLALESGASGNTIYF.

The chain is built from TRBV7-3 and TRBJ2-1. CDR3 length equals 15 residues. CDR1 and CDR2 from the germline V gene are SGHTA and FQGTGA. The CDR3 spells CASSGQRDSYNEQFF.

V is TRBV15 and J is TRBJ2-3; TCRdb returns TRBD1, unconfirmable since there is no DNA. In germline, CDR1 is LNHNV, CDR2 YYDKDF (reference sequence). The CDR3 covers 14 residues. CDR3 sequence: CATTAGKGTDTQYF. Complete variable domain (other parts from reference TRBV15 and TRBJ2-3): DAMVIQNPRYQVTQFGKPVTLSCSQTLNHNVMYWYQQKSSQAPKLLFHYYDKDFNNEADTPDNFQSRRPNTSFCFLDIRSPGLGDTAMYLCATTAGKGTDTQYFGPGTRLTVL.

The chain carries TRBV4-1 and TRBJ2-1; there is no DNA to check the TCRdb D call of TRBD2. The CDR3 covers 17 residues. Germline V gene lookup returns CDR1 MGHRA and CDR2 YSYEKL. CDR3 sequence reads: CASSQPGSGRALNEQFF.

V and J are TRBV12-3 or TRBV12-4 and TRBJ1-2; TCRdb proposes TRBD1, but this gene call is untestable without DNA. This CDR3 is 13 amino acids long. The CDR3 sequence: CASSRDRGYGYTF.

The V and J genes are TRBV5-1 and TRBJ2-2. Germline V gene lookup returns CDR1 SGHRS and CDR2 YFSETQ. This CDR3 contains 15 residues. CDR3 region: CASSLDGVATGELFF. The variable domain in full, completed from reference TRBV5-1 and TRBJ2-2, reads KAGVTQTPRYLIKTRGQQVTLSCSPISGHRSVSWYQQTPGQGLQFLFEYFSETQRNKGNFPGRFSGRQFSNSRSEMNVSTLELGDSALYLCASSLDGVATGELFFGEGSRLTVL.

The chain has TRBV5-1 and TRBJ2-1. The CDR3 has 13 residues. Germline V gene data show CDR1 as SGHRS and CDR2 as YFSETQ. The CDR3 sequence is CASSLGLHNEQFF.

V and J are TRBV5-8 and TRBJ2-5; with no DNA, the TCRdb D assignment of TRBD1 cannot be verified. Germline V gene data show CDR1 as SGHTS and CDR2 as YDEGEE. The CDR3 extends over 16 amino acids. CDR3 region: CASSQGTGTDQETQYF.

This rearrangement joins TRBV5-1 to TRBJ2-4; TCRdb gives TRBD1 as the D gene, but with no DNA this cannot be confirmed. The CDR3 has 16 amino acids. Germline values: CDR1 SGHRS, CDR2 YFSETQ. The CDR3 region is CASSNRDQTSKNIQYF.

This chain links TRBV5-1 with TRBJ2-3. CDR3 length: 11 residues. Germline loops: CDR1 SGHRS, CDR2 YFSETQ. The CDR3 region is CASGWLDTQYF.

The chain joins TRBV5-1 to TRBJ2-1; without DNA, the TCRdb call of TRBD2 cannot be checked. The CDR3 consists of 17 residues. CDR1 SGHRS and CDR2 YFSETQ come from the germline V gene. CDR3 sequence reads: CASKPSGRTAPYNEQFF.

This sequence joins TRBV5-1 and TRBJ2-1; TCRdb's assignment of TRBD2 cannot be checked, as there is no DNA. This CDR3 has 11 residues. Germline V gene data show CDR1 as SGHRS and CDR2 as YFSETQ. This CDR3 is CASSSRDLQFF.

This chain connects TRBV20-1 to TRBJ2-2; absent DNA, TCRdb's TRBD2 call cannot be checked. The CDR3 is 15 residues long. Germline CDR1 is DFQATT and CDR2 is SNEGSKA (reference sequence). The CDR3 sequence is CSANRDSLNTGELFF.

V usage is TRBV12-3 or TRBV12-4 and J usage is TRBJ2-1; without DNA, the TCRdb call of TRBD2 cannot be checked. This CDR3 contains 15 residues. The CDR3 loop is CASTKAGGLDNEQFF.

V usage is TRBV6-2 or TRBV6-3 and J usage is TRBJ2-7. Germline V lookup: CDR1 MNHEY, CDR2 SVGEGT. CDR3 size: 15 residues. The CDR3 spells CASSYLVGGRYEQYF.

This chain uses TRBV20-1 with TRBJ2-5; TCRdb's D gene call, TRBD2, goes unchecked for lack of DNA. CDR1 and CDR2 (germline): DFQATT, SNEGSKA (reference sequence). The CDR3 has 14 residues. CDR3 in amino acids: CSATTSGKMETQYF.

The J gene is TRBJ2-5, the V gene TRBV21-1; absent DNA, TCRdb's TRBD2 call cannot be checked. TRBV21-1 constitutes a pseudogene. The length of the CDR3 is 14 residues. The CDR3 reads CASSKGGGGETQYF.

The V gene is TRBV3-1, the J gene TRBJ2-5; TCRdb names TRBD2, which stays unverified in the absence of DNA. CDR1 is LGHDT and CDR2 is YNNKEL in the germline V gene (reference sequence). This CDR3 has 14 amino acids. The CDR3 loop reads CASSHQGGSQTQYF.